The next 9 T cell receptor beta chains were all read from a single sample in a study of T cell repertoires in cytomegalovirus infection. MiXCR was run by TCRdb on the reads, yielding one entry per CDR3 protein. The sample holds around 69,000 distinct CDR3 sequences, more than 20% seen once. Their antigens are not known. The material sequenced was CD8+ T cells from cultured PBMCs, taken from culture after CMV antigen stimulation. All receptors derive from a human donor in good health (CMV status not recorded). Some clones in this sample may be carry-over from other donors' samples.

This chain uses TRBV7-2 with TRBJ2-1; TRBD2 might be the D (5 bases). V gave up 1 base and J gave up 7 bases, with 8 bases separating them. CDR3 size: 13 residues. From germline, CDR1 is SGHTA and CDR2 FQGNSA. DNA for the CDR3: TGTGCCAGCAGCTTAGGCCTAGCTAATGAGCAGTTCTTC. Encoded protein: CASSLGLANEQFF. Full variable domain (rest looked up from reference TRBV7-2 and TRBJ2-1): GAGVSQSPSNKVTEKGKDVELRCDPISGHTALYWYRQSLGQGLEFLIYFQGNSAPDKSGLPSDRFSAERTGGSVSTLTIQRTQQEDSAVYLCASSLGLANEQFFGPGTRLTVL.

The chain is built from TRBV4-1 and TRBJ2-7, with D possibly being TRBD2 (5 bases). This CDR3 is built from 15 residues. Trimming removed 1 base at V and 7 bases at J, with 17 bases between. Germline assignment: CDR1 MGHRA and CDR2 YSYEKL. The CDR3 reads CASSQVSSEGKEQYF. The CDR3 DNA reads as TGCGCCAGCAGCCAAGTAAGTAGCGAAGGAAAGGAGCAGTACTTC.

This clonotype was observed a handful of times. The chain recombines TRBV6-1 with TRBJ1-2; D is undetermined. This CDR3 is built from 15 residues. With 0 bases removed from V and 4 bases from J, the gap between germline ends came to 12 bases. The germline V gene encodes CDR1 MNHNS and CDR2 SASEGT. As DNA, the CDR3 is TGTGCCAGCAGTGAAGCGCGCGGGTACCGCTATGGCTACACCTTC. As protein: CASSEARGYRYGYTF.

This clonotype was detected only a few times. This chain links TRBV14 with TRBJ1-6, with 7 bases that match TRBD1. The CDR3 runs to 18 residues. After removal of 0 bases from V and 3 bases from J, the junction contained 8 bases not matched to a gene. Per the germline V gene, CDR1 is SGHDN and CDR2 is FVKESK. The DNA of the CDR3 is TGTGCCAGCAGCCAAGATGGGGACAGAGGTCTCTATAATTCACCCCTCCACTTT. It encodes CASSQDGDRGLYNSPLHF. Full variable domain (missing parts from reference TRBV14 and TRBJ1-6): EAGVTQFPSHSVIEKGQTVTLRCDPISGHDNLYWYRRVMGKEIKFLLHFVKESKQDESGMPNNRFLAERTGGTYSTLKVQPAELEDSGVYFCASSQDGDRGLYNSPLHFGNGTRLTVT.

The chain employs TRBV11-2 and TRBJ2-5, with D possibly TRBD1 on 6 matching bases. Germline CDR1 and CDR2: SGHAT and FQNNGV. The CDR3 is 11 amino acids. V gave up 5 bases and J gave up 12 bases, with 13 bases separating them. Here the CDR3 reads CASSPGDKKYF. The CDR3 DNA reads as TGTGCCAGCAGCCCAGGGGATAAGAAGTACTTC.

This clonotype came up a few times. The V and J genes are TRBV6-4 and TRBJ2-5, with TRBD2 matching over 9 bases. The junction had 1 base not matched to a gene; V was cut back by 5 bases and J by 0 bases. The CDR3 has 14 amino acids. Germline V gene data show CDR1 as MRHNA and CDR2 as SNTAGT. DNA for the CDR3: TGTGCCAGCAGTCCTAGCGGGGACCAAGAGACCCAGTACTTC. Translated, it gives CASSPSGDQETQYF.

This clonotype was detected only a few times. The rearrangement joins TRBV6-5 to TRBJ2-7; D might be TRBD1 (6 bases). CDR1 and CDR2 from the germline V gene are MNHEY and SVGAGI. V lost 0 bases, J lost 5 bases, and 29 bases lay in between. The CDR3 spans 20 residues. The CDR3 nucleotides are TGTGCCAGCAGTTACTCGAACAGTAAAACAGGGTGGATTCAGCCACACGAGCAGTACTTC. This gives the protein CASSYSNSKTGWIQPHEQYF.

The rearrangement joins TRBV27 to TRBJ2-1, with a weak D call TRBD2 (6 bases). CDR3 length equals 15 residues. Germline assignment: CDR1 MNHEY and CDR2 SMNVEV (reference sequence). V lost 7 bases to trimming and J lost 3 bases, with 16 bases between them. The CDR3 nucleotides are TGTGCCAGCAATGGGTCGGGGGATCGCTACAATGAGCAGTTCTTC. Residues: CASNGSGDRYNEQFF.

The CDR3 DNA reads as TGTGCCAGCAGCCCACGGGAGCGTCCCTACGAGCAGTACTTC. It yields the protein CASSPRERPYEQYF. The rearrangement joins TRBV7-2 to TRBJ2-7, with TRBD2 as a possible D gene (6 bases). CDR1 is SGHTA, CDR2 FQGNSA, per germline. This CDR3 contains 14 residues. Deletions cut 5 bases from V and 2 bases from J, with 13 bases between.